This TCR beta chain was sequenced in a study of control samples from healthy donors and cancer patients. This CDR3 spans 16 amino acids. The germline CDR1 and CDR2 sequences are SNHLY and FYNNEI. Germline trimming cut 6 bases from V and 5 bases from J; bases unmatched to any gene: 12. The table came from immunoSEQ multiplex PCR; TCRdb's copy has only in-frame clones and leaves some out. The data contain under 450,000 clones, approximately 92% of them seen just once; the ten biggest clones take up 5% to 8%. The V call is TRBV2, the J call TRBJ2-7; 11 positions match TRBD1. This clonotype was obtained from a man aged 40-49 years with head and neck cancer. The sample consisted of PBMCs. The CDR3 region is CASSPDRTGGGDEQYF. DNA for the CDR3: TGTGCCAGCAGCCCCGACCGGACAGGGGGCGGAGACGAGCAGTACTTC.